The 27 T cell receptor beta chains given below trace back to one sample, sequenced in a study of OX40 agonist ivuxolimab in advanced cancers. TCRdb keeps only in-frame clones here, not all; method: immunoSEQ multiplex PCR. Of about 20,000 clones listed, roughly 72% were seen once; the top ten hold over 20%. The sequenced sample was CD4+ or CD8+ T cells sorted from blood, obtained in a trial of the OX40 agonist ivuxolimab. The receptors stem from an adult with an advanced solid tumor such as melanoma, head and neck, liver or kidney cancer.

This clone is deemed medium-sized (0.01 to 0.1%). J is TRBJ2-7 and V is TRBV7-2; 11 bases are shared with TRBD2. The V segment lost 3 bases and the J segment 3 bases; nucleotides outside the gene matches: 7. In germline, CDR1 is SGHTA, CDR2 FQGNSA. The CDR3 is 16 amino acids. The CDR3 DNA reads as TGTGCCAGCAGCTTTTTGGCTAGCGGGGGGCTCTACGAGCAGTACTTC. It translates to CASSFLASGGLYEQYF.

DNA of the CDR3: TGTGCCAGCAGCTTAGAGAACCGGGACACTAATAATTCACCCCTCCACTTT. Amino acids: CASSLENRDTNNSPLHF. The gene calls are TRBV7-8 and TRBJ1-6, with a weak D call TRBD1 (6 bases). The CDR3 length is 17 residues. The germline gives CDR1 SGHVS, CDR2 FQNEAQ. V shed 1 base and J shed 5 bases, with 15 bases lying between them.

In its sample, this clone was seen a few times. The chain employs TRBV28 and TRBJ2-6; either TRBD1 or TRBD2 may supply D (5 bases each). V lost 11 bases, J lost 0 bases, and 14 bases lay in between. The germline gives CDR1 MDHEN, CDR2 SYDVKM. The CDR3 is 15 residues long. The CDR3 reads CASEEGSSGANVLTF. As DNA, the CDR3 is TGTGCCTCCGAAGAGGGGAGCTCTGGGGCCAACGTCCTGACTTTC.

The rearrangement uses TRBV28 and TRBJ1-1; 8 bases map to TRBD1. Germline V gives CDR1 MDHEN, CDR2 SYDVKM. V lost 7 bases, J lost 6 bases, and 7 bases stayed unmatched. The CDR3 has 13 residues. CDR3 residues: CASILQGAPEAFF. CDR3 nucleotide sequence: TGTGCCAGCATCCTTCAGGGGGCCCCTGAAGCTTTCTTT.

The DNA of the CDR3 is TGTGCCAGCTCACCACTCGGACAGGGCCTGAACACAGATACGCAGTATTTT. Protein sequence: CASSPLGQGLNTDTQYF. V gene TRBV18 combines with J gene TRBJ2-3; 8 nucleotides agree with TRBD1. V was clipped by 1 base and J by 2 bases; unmatched bases: 8. The CDR3 sequence is 17 residues long. Per germline, CDR1 KGHSH and CDR2 LQKENI.

V and J are TRBV7-2 and TRBJ2-5; 9 bases are shared with TRBD1. This CDR3 is built from 15 residues. The V gene's germline CDR1 is SGHTA and CDR2 FQGNSA. The V gene end was trimmed by 1 base and the J gene end by 9 bases; junction bases not matched to a gene: 9. The CDR3 loop reads CASSLGSGDREAQYF. CDR3 DNA sequence: TGTGCCAGCAGCTTAGGGTCCGGGGACAGGGAGGCCCAGTACTTC.

The V call is TRBV29-1, the J call TRBJ2-7; the D is unclear. This CDR3 spans 13 amino acids. Deletions cut 4 bases from V and 0 bases from J, with 10 bases between. Per the germline V gene, CDR1 is SQVTM and CDR2 is ANQGSEA. CDR3 in amino acids: CSVVSLSSYEQYF. The CDR3 DNA reads TGCAGCGTTGTCTCATTGAGCTCCTACGAGCAGTACTTC.

The V call is TRBV7-9, the J call TRBJ2-2; possibly TRBD1 or TRBD2 for D (5 bases each). This CDR3 spans 13 amino acids. V lost 2 bases and J lost 13, with 14 bases in between. CDR1 and CDR2 (germline): SEHNR, FQNEAQ (reference sequence). CDR3 sequence reads: CASSLPGTSGLFF. As DNA, the CDR3 is TGTGCCAGCAGCTTACCCGGGACCTCGGGGCTGTTTTTT.

This sequence joins TRBV19 and TRBJ2-2; possible D gene TRBD2, 6 bases. CDR3 length: 17 amino acids. V lost 5 bases to trimming and J lost 0 bases, with 16 bases between them. CDR1 and CDR2 from the germline V gene are LNHDA and SQIVND (reference sequence). CDR3: CASSLEEGSPNTGELFF. CDR3 DNA: TGTGCCAGTAGTCTGGAGGAGGGCAGTCCGAACACCGGGGAGCTGTTTTTT.

The chain is built from TRBV27 and TRBJ2-2, with 8 bases lining up with TRBD1. The V gene end was trimmed by 2 bases and the J gene end by 5 bases; junction bases not matched to a gene: 4. CDR1 is MNHEY and CDR2 is SMNVEV in the germline V gene (reference sequence). The CDR3 spans 15 residues. This CDR3 reads CASSLARGQTGELFF. The CDR3 coding sequence is TGTGCCAGCAGTTTAGCCAGGGGGCAAACCGGGGAGCTGTTTTTT.

The chain recombines TRBV6-1 with TRBJ1-4; a possible D gene is TRBD1 (5 bases). CDR3 length: 17 amino acids. Trimming cost V 2 bases and J 0 bases, with 13 bases left between them. CDR1 and CDR2 (germline): MNHNS, SASEGT. The CDR3 coding sequence is TGTGCCAGCAGTGAACGGCGGGGGACGACAACTAATGAAAAACTGTTTTTT. Protein sequence: CASSERRGTTTNEKLFF.

The chain recombines TRBV7-2 with TRBJ2-3; D gene unclear. Trimming removed 5 bases from V and 1 base from J, with 10 bases in between. The germline V gene has CDR1 SGHTA and CDR2 FQGNSA. The CDR3 runs to 14 residues. CDR3 protein: CASSPGFRTDTQYF. Written as DNA, the CDR3 is TGTGCCAGCAGCCCCGGGTTCCGCACAGATACGCAGTATTTT.

The DNA for the CDR3 is TGTGCCAGCAGCCCCCTAAGTGGCTCTGGGGCCAACGTCCTGACTTTC. It yields the protein CASSPLSGSGANVLTF. The chain is built from TRBV5-5 and TRBJ2-6, with D unclear. Germline CDR1 reads SGHKS; CDR2 reads YYEKEE (reference sequence). The CDR3 contains 16 residues. Trimming removed 4 bases from V and 0 bases from J, with 11 bases in between.

This clone was detected ten times or more. The chain is built from TRBV9 and TRBJ2-2, with TRBD2 identical over 9 bases. From germline, CDR1 is SGDLS and CDR2 YYNGEE. With 3 bases clipped from V and 3 bases from J, the junction kept 9 bases outside the gene matches. This CDR3 region has 17 residues. The CDR3 nucleotides read TGTGCCAGCAGCGGAGGCGGGGGGGATTTGGACACCGGGGAGCTGTTTTTT. Amino acid sequence: CASSGGGGDLDTGELFF.

The table lists this clone with a count of one. The V and J genes are TRBV11-2 and TRBJ1-4, with D possibly matching TRBD1 (6 bases). Germline V lookup: CDR1 SGHAT, CDR2 FQNNGV. This CDR3 has 13 amino acids. V gave up 8 bases and J gave up 5 bases, with 12 bases separating them. CDR3 region: CASARTENEKLFF. The CDR3 nucleotides are TGTGCCAGCGCTCGGACAGAGAATGAAAAACTGTTTTTT.

The CDR3 sequence: CASSPPQALEALHF. In DNA, the CDR3 is TGTGCCAGCTCACCTCCCCAGGCTTTGGAAGCCCTCCACTTT. V gene TRBV18 combines with J gene TRBJ1-6; D remains unclear. The CDR3 has 14 amino acids. The germline V gene encodes CDR1 KGHSH and CDR2 LQKENI. Deletions cut 3 bases from V and 14 bases from J, with 17 bases between.

The chain employs TRBV10-3 and TRBJ1-1; no reliable D call. The V gene's germline CDR1 is ENHRY and CDR2 SYGVKD. The germline V and J ends were trimmed by 2 bases and 2 bases, with 12 bases remaining between them. The CDR3 is made up of 15 amino acids. The DNA for the CDR3 is TGTGCCATCAGTGAGGGGTTGGGCCTAAACACTGAAGCTTTCTTT. It specifies CAISEGLGLNTEAFF.

The rearrangement links TRBV9 to TRBJ2-1; TRBD1 agrees at 11 bases. Germline V CDR1 and CDR2: SGDLS, YYNGEE. The CDR3 is 18 amino acids. V was clipped by 3 bases and J by 1 base; unmatched bases: 9. The CDR3 bases are TGTGCCAGCAGCGATACAATGGGACAGGGGGTATCCTACAATGAGCAGTTCTTC. Protein sequence: CASSDTMGQGVSYNEQFF.

The genes are TRBV11-2 and TRBJ2-2; D possibly corresponds to TRBD1 (5 bases). The CDR3 runs 15 residues. The V gene lost 4 bases and the J gene lost 5 bases, with 14 bases spanning the gap. Per the germline V gene, CDR1 is SGHAT and CDR2 is FQNNGV. The CDR3 spells CASSYQGFGTGELFF. CDR3 nucleotide sequence: TGTGCCAGCAGCTACCAGGGTTTCGGAACCGGGGAGCTGTTTTTT.

The chain is built from TRBV13 and TRBJ1-4, with D tentatively TRBD1 (6 bases). CDR3 length: 15 residues. Trimming removed 5 bases at V and 1 base at J, with 11 bases between. Per germline, CDR1 PRHDT and CDR2 FYEKMQ (reference sequence). CDR3 DNA sequence: TGTGCCAGCAGCGCCGGGGGCAGAACTAATGAAAAACTGTTTTTT. This gives the protein CASSAGGRTNEKLFF.

This clone showed up just a few times. J is TRBJ2-7 and V is TRBV9; D may be TRBD2 (6 bases). Trimming cost V 4 bases and J 5 bases, with 16 bases left between them. Germline CDR1 SGDLS, CDR2 YYNGEE. The CDR3 runs 14 residues. The CDR3 region has the DNA TGTGCCAGCAGCCCCTGGGGGGAGGAGAACGAGCAGTACTTC. It encodes CASSPWGEENEQYF.

V usage is TRBV28 and J usage is TRBJ2-1; 7 nucleotides match TRBD1. Trimming removed 3 bases from V and 3 bases from J; junction bases left unmatched: 2. The CDR3 spans 14 residues. CDR1 is MDHEN and CDR2 is SYDVKM in the germline V gene. CDR3: CASSLGTDYNEQFF. The CDR3 DNA reads as TGTGCCAGCAGTTTGGGGACAGACTACAATGAGCAGTTCTTC. Full variable domain (rest looked up from reference TRBV28 and TRBJ2-1): DVKVTQSSRYLVKRTGEKVFLECVQDMDHENMFWYRQDPGLGLRLIYFSYDVKMKEKGDIPEGYSVSREKKERFSLILESASTNQTSMYLCASSLGTDYNEQFFGPGTRLTVL.

The genes are TRBV21-1 and TRBJ2-5; the table's D call, TRBD1, was not checked against the DNA. TRBV21-1 is tagged as a pseudogene. This CDR3 spans 15 amino acids. In DNA, the CDR3 is TGTGCCAGCAGCAAAGCAGTTGGGACAGAAGAGACCCAGTACTTC. This codes for CASSKAVGTEETQYF.

CDR3 nucleotides: TGCGCCAGCAGCCAAGATCAGGGAGAAGAACCACAAGAGACCCAGTACTTC. Translating gives CASSQDQGEEPQETQYF. V is TRBV4-1 and J is TRBJ2-5, with D tentatively TRBD1 or TRBD2 (5 bases each). The V end was cut by 0 bases, the J end by 2 bases, with 16 bases between. Germline loops: CDR1 MGHRA, CDR2 YSYEKL. This CDR3 spans 17 amino acids.

The CDR3 region is CASSLEGQGAQPQHF. The CDR3 nucleotides are TGCGCCAGCAGCTTGGAAGGGCAGGGGGCCCAGCCCCAGCATTTT. The V gene is TRBV5-1, the J gene TRBJ1-5, with 8 bases fitting TRBD1. CDR3 length: 15 amino acids. Germline lookup yields CDR1 SGHRS and CDR2 YFSETQ. V shed 0 bases, J shed 7 bases, and the junction held 6 bases outside the gene matches. Full variable domain (outside the CDR3, taken from reference TRBV5-1 and TRBJ1-5): KAGVTQTPRYLIKTRGQQVTLSCSPISGHRSVSWYQQTPGQGLQFLFEYFSETQRNKGNFPGRFSGRQFSNSRSEMNVSTLELGDSALYLCASSLEGQGAQPQHFGDGTRLSIL.

The chain employs TRBV7-9 and TRBJ2-6; D may correspond to TRBD1 or TRBD2 (5 bases each). CDR3 length: 15 amino acids. CDR1 SEHNR and CDR2 FQNEAQ come from the germline V gene (reference sequence). V lost 6 bases and J 0 bases, leaving 9 bases between the germline ends. CDR3 amino acids: CASSFGGSGANVLTF. The CDR3, as DNA: TGTGCCAGCAGTTTTGGGGGCTCTGGGGCCAACGTCCTGACTTTC.

The chain links TRBV11-3 to TRBJ2-1; D unresolved. Germline CDR1 is SGHNT and CDR2 is YENEEA. This CDR3 contains 13 residues. Trimming cost V 5 bases and J 2 bases, with 7 bases left between them. The CDR3 loop is CASSPGPYNEQFF. The CDR3 DNA follows: TGTGCCAGCAGCCCTGGCCCCTACAATGAGCAGTTCTTC.